Listed below are T cell receptor beta chains from one sample, sequenced in a study of early T cells in non-severe SARS-CoV-2 infection. TCRdb reprocessed the 5' RACE reads via MiXCR and lists one record per CDR3 protein. The repertoire holds some 30,000 distinct CDR3 sequences, with approximately 5.4% as singletons. Specimen: whole blood. These receptors originate from an adult who was a healthcare worker with PCR-confirmed SARS-CoV-2 infection or an uninfected control (not recorded which). Both conserved end residues are part of each CDR3. D genes are given only for firm matches.

D gene | V gene | CDR3 protein
. | TRBV30 | CAWGRTENYGYTF
TRBD1 | TRBV7-9 | CASSYLDRGEETQYF
. | TRBV5-4 | CASSPGEEEETQYF
TRBD2 | TRBV20-1 | CSASTAGGRREETQYF
. | TRBV9 | CASSVGQGRDEQYF
TRBD1 | TRBV18 | CASSPGTGKNTEAFF
. | TRBV7-6 | CASSLDGLYNEQFF
TRBD1 | TRBV20-1 | CSARGNSRQGGTEAFF
. | TRBV9 | CASSVDLSGTLGRYTF
. | TRBV11-2 | CASSLVRGALGYGYTF
. | TRBV19 | CASSIRQGNQPQHF
. | TRBV29-1 | CSVWSGPLDTEAFF
. | TRBV21-1 | CASSKGRAQETQYF
. | TRBV6-6 | CASSLQDTEAFF
. | TRBV5-4 | CASSPTGPGANVLTF
TRBD2 | TRBV10-3 | CAITAAGGGDTQYF
TRBD2 | TRBV20-1 | CSAGSLVLEPEASGYEQYF
TRBD1 | TRBV6-1 | CASSTGVYEQYF
TRBD1 | TRBV27 | CASSRGQTYNEQFF
. | TRBV11-2 | CASSLAQGGRYEQYF
. | TRBV2 | CASRVGPGTEAFF
TRBD2 | TRBV20-1 | CSARDHLLAGRGEQYF
. | TRBV28 | CASSPHGGRLGSGYNEQFF
. | TRBV11-2 | CASSLVWSETQYF
. | TRBV2 | CASSVIDSNSPLHF
. | TRBV7-9 | CASSFDSLAGPLGYEQYF
TRBD2 | TRBV10-1 | CASSPAAGVGEQYF
. | TRBV6-1 | CASSGLTGQPQHF
TRBD2 | TRBV20-1 | CSAAPGGGYQETQYF
TRBD2 | TRBV6-4 | CASSEGTSGSYEQFF
TRBD1 | TRBV4-1 | CASSQDGQGAYEQYF
TRBD2 | TRBV20-1 | CSASPSGILSSYNEQFF
TRBD1 | TRBV24-1 | CATRQGNEQFF
TRBD2 | TRBV20-1 | CSAGGSGRPHTQYF
TRBD1 | TRBV4-1 | CASSLLLTDRGNSPLHF
. | TRBV5-4 | CASSWGTLNTEAFF
. | TRBV12-5 | CASGLGGGWTDDGYTF
TRBD1 | TRBV11-2 | CASSPIPGQTTTQYF
TRBD2 | TRBV18 | CASSPPSGRANEQFF
TRBD1 | TRBV18 | CASSPPDRGLEKLFF
. | TRBV6-1 | CASSDPDLYSYEQYF
. | TRBV2 | CASSGDTTNEKLFF
. | TRBV10-1 | CASSDIGVPYNEQFF
. | TRBV14 | CASSAEAGANVLTF